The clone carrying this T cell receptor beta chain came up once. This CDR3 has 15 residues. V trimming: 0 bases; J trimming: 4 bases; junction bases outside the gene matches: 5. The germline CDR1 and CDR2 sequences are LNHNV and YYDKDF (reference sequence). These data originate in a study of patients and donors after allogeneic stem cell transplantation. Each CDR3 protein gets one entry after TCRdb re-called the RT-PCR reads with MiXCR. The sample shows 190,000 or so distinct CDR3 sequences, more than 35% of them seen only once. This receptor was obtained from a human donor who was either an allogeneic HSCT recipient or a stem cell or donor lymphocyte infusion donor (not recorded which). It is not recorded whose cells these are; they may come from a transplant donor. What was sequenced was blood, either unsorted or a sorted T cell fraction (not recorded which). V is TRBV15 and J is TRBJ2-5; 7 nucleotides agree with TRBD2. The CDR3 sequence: CATSRDLAGAETQYF. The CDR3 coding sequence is TGTGCCACCAGCAGAGATTTGGCGGGAGCAGAGACCCAGTACTTC.